This is a list of T cell receptor beta chains from one sample in a study of cytomegalovirus exposure and HLA in healthy donors. Some clones are missing from TCRdb's copy, which holds only in-frame ones; the method was immunoSEQ multiplex PCR. The sample comprises some 96,000 clones, 55% to 75% of which are singletons, and roughly 3.2% rests with the top ten. The specimen sequenced was PBMCs. These receptors came from a man in his fifties or sixties in good health and CMV-seronegative. The CDR3 runs from the conserved cysteine through the conserved F or W. The D gene is left open where the match is weak. Only some rows state a clone size, as once, few, many or a class for expanded clones.

v_gene,j_gene,d_gene,abundance,CDR3nt,CDR3aa
TRBV10-3,TRBJ2-1,TRBD2,NA,TGTGCCATCAGTGATAGGCTAGCGGGATTCCCGTTCTTC,CAISDRLAGFPFF
TRBV18,TRBJ1-2,TRBD1,NA,TGTGCCAGCTCACCACCGGGACAGAGACAGAACTATGGCTACACCTTC,CASSPPGQRQNYGYTF
TRBV11-3,TRBJ2-6,NA,few,TGTGCCAGCAGCTTAGGGACAGACCCTGGGGCCAACGTCCTGACTTTC,CASSLGTDPGANVLTF
TRBV10-3,TRBJ2-1,TRBD2,NA,TGTGCCATCAGGGACCCTGGCGGGGGTACGGATGAGCAGTTCTTC,CAIRDPGGGTDEQFF
TRBV5-1,TRBJ1-1,NA,few,TGCGCCAGCAGCTTGGCCACGGTAAGAGGAATGAACACTGAAGCTTTCTTT,CASSLATVRGMNTEAFF
TRBV11-3,TRBJ2-2,TRBD1,NA,TGTGCCAGCAGCCCGAGACAGGGGAACACCGGGGAGCTGTTTTTT,CASSPRQGNTGELFF
TRBV11-2,TRBJ2-2,NA,once,TGTGCCAGCAGCTTACTAAGGGGAAGGACCGCCGGGGAGCTGTTTTTT,CASSLLRGRTAGELFF
TRBV6-1,TRBJ2-1,TRBD1,NA,TGTGCCAGCAGTCCGGACAGGGAATTCTACAATGAGCAGTTCTTC,CASSPDREFYNEQFF
TRBV6-5,TRBJ1-1,NA,NA,TGTGCCAGCAGTTACAGGGGTTTGAACACTGAAGCTTTCTTT,CASSYRGLNTEAFF
TRBV2,TRBJ2-1,NA,NA,TGTGCCAGCAGAAGGACAGCCCCTATTAACTCCTACAATGAGCAGTTCTTC,CASRRTAPINSYNEQFF
TRBV11-3,TRBJ2-3,TRBD2,NA,TGTGCCAGCAGCTTAGACAGCGGGAGAGTCAGCACAGATACGCAGTATTTT,CASSLDSGRVSTDTQYF
TRBV5-1,TRBJ1-1,NA,NA,TGCGCCAGCAGCTTGGGAGGGCGAGAAACTGAAGCTTTCTTT,CASSLGGRETEAFF
TRBV29-1,TRBJ1-2,TRBD1,few,TGCAGCGTGGACCGACAGGGGTCTGGCTACACCTTC,CSVDRQGSGYTF
TRBV15,TRBJ2-3,NA,NA,TGTGCCACCACCTCCTCTCAGGCGGGGGACACCCGCACAGATACGCAGTATTTT,CATTSSQAGDTRTDTQYF
TRBV30,TRBJ1-1,NA,NA,TGTGCCTGGAGCCTGCCCTGGCGGGAGAACACTGAAGCTTTCTTT,CAWSLPWRENTEAFF
TRBV12-5,TRBJ2-1,TRBD2,NA,TGTGCTAGTGGCCAACTAGCGGGAGGGGGCAATGAGCAGTTCTTC,CASGQLAGGGNEQFF
TRBV6-1,TRBJ1-4,NA,NA,TGTGCCAGCAGGACAGCTCTCAATGAAAAACTGTTTTTT,CASRTALNEKLFF
TRBV5-1,TRBJ1-1,TRBD1,once,TGCGCCAGCAGCTCCGTCCCGGGACAGGGCAAGGGTGAAGCTTTCTTT,CASSSVPGQGKGEAFF
TRBV2,TRBJ2-5,TRBD2,NA,TGTGCCAGCAGTCTACTAGCGGGAGGTCAAGAGACCCAGTACTTC,CASSLLAGGQETQYF
TRBV7-3,TRBJ2-7,TRBD1,NA,TGTGCCAGCAGCTCAACCCGGACAGGGCGCCGGAATTTC,CASSSTRTGRRNF
TRBV5-1,TRBJ2-2,NA,NA,TGCGCCAGCAGCACGACAGGAGCCAACACCGGGGAGCTGTTTTTT,CASSTTGANTGELFF
TRBV18,TRBJ2-7,NA,NA,TGTGCCAGCTCACCAAGGTCCCAGGCGGGGAACGAGCAGTACTTC,CASSPRSQAGNEQYF
TRBV15,TRBJ2-5,NA,NA,TGTGCCACCAGCAGAGAGGCGGAACAAGAGACCCAGTACTTC,CATSREAEQETQYF